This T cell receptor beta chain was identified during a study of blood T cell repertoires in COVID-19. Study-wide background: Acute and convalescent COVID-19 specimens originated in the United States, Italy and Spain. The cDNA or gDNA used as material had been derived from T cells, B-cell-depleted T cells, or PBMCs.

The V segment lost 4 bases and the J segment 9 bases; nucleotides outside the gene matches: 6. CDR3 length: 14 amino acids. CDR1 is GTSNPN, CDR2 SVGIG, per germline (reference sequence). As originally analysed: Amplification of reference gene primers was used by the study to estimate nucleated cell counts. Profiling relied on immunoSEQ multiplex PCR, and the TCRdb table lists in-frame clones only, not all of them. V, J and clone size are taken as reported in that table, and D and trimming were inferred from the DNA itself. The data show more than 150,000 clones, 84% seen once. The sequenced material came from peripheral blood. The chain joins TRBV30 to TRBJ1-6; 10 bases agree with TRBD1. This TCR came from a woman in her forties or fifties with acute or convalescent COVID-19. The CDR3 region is CAWNRDRGISPLHF. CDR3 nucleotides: TGTGCCTGGAACCGGGACAGGGGAATTTCACCCCTCCACTTT.